A single sample gave rise to the 12 T cell receptor beta chains below, sequenced in a study of blood T cells in healthy people across ages. For the second PCR, which ran for about 6 to 11 cycles, a sample-barcoded 5' primer and a J-beta primer mix were used. MiXCR, run by TCRdb on the 5' RACE reads, gives a single entry per CDR3 protein. The sample holds more than 650,000 distinct CDR3 sequences, 53% seen once. The sequencing input was blood. These receptors all come from a man older than 75 in good health.

For the CDR3, the DNA is TGCGCCAGCAGCTTGGACGGGGGGGGGACTGAAGCTTTCTTT. Translation: CASSLDGGGTEAFF. The rearrangement links TRBV5-1 to TRBJ1-1, with D possibly being TRBD1 (5 bases). Looked up from germline, CDR1 is SGHRS and CDR2 is YFSETQ. This CDR3 is 14 amino acids long. The V end was cut by 0 bases, the J end by 5 bases, with 11 bases between.

This clonotype has just a few counts. The V gene is TRBV15, the J gene TRBJ2-1, with TRBD2 matching over 16 bases. CDR3 length equals 16 residues. Per the germline V gene, CDR1 is LNHNV and CDR2 is YYDKDF (reference sequence). J was trimmed by 6 bases and V by 5 bases; bases with no gene match: 4. CDR3 sequence (DNA): TGTGCCACCAGCGGGACTAGCGGGAGGGGTGGCAATGAGCAGTTCTTC. This encodes CATSGTSGRGGNEQFF.

This clonotype was seen more than once but under ten times. This rearrangement joins TRBV2 to TRBJ1-4, with 7 nucleotides matching TRBD1. J gave up 8 bases and V 1 base, and 7 bases lay outside the gene matches. The CDR3 consists of 15 residues. From germline, CDR1 is SNHLY and CDR2 FYNNEI. The DNA of the CDR3 is TGTGCCAGCAGTGAAGTGCAGGGGGGGAACGAAAAACTGTTTTTT. Amino acid sequence: CASSEVQGGNEKLFF.

J is TRBJ2-7 and V is TRBV12-5; 9 bases match TRBD1. The CDR3 is 14 amino acids. Germline CDR1 and CDR2: LGHNT and FRNRAP. V trimming: 5 bases; J trimming: 4 bases; junction bases outside the gene matches: 6. The CDR3 loop reads CASGPGTGRYEQYF. The CDR3 DNA follows: TGTGCTAGTGGTCCGGGGACAGGGAGGTACGAGCAGTACTTC.

The chain is built from TRBV29-1 and TRBJ1-3; D unresolved. Trimming shortened V by 6 bases and J by 2 bases, and 8 bases separated the two germline ends. Germline-derived CDR1 and CDR2 are SQVTM and ANQGSEA. The length of the CDR3 is 12 residues. The CDR3, as DNA: TGCAGCGTCGGGGAAACTGGAAACACCATATATTTT. Encoded protein: CSVGETGNTIYF.

The rearrangement links TRBV18 to TRBJ1-1, with 8 bases lining up with TRBD1. The V and J ends lost 6 bases and 5 bases, in that order; junction bases with no gene match: 8. Germline assignment: CDR1 KGHSH and CDR2 LQKENI. CDR3 length: 14 amino acids. The CDR3 here is CASSAGQGVTEAFF. The CDR3 coding sequence is TGTGCCAGCTCCGCCGGACAGGGTGTTACTGAAGCTTTCTTT.

In its sample, this clonotype was seen a few times. The genes are TRBV20-1 and TRBJ2-7; no firm D call. With 6 bases removed from V and 1 base from J, the gap between germline ends came to 16 bases. The CDR3 is made up of 14 amino acids. CDR1 is DFQATT, CDR2 SNEGSKA, per germline (reference sequence). The CDR3 DNA is TGCAGTGCCCCACCAGCAACGAAGTCCTACGAGCAGTACTTC. Encoded protein: CSAPPATKSYEQYF.

The CDR3 here is CASRINYGYTF. DNA of the CDR3: TGTGCCAGCAGGATAAACTATGGCTACACCTTC. This chain connects TRBV6-2 or TRBV6-3 to TRBJ1-2; D unresolved. V lost 6 bases, J lost 2 bases, and 4 bases lay in between. The germline CDR1 and CDR2 sequences are MNHEY and SVGEGT. The CDR3 length is 11 residues.

The V gene is TRBV15, the J gene TRBJ2-1, with 8 bases that match TRBD1. The CDR3 length is 15 residues. After removal of 3 bases from V and 6 bases from J, the junction contained 7 bases not matched to a gene. In germline, CDR1 is LNHNV, CDR2 YYDKDF (reference sequence). DNA of the CDR3: TGTGCCACCAGCAGTCCTCGGACAGGGCCCAATGAGCAGTTCTTC. Translation: CATSSPRTGPNEQFF.

This sequence joins TRBV6-6 and TRBJ1-5; 7 bases fit TRBD1. Per germline, CDR1 MNHNY and CDR2 SVGAGI (reference sequence). J gave up 3 bases and V 6 bases, and 5 bases lay outside the gene matches. The CDR3 is 14 amino acids. CDR3 DNA sequence: TGTGCCAGCAGAACAGGGGCGGCCAATCAGCCCCAGCATTTT. It yields the protein CASRTGAANQPQHF.

The V and J genes are TRBV5-1 and TRBJ1-1, with D maybe TRBD1 (6 bases). V was clipped by 0 bases and J by 0 bases, with 12 bases between them. This CDR3 has 16 amino acids. Per the germline V gene, CDR1 is SGHRS and CDR2 is YFSETQ. CDR3 loop: CASSLALTGVNTEAFF. The CDR3 bases are TGCGCCAGCAGCTTGGCCCTGACAGGCGTGAACACTGAAGCTTTCTTT.

Worth noting for this clonotype: One end of the junction does not line up with germline, which may come from a read error. The CDR3 DNA follows: TGTGCCAGTAGCCAAAGGATATCTAGCGGGAGGATGTACGAGCAGTACTTC. Amino acid sequence: CASSQRISSGRMYEQYF. The chain is built from TRBV3-1 and TRBJ2-5; 11 nucleotides align to TRBD2. The DNA end favors TRBJ2-7, so the J call may be wrong. CDR1 and CDR2 (germline): LGHDT, YNNKEL (reference sequence). The CDR3 sequence is 17 residues long.